A selection of T cell receptor beta chains follows, all from one sample in a study of chemoradiotherapy in HPV16-positive cancers. Profiled with immunoSEQ multiplex PCR; TCRdb holds only in-frame clones, not every one. The sample contains 17,000 or so clones, just under 70% of which appear only once. The sequences come from tumor tissue, collected from a patient who underwent chemoradiotherapy. The receptor set was obtained from a human donor with HPV-associated anogenital cancer. The CDR3 runs from the conserved cysteine through the conserved F or W. Each record gives: clone size, CDR3 length, V gene, J gene, D gene, CDR3 DNA, CDR3 protein. A D gene is named only where the DNA matches it firmly. Size is stated for part of the rows, as once, few or many counts, or as a class when the clone is expanded.

>NA|12|TRBV10-2|TRBJ2-7|TRBD1
TGCGCCAGCAGTGGGGACAGCTACGAGCAGTACTTC
CASSGDSYEQYF
>medium-sized|13|TRBV11-3|TRBJ2-1|NA
TGTGCCAGCAGCTTAGATCAGGGAGACGAGCAGTTCTTC
CASSLDQGDEQFF
>NA|11|TRBV30|TRBJ2-5|NA
TGTGCCTGGAGTGGAGGGGAGACCCAGTACTTC
CAWSGGETQYF
>NA|11|TRBV18|TRBJ2-4|NA
TGTGCCAGCTCACCCGAAAGAATTCAGTACTTC
CASSPERIQYF
>NA|12|TRBV19|TRBJ1-4|NA
TGTGCTACTGGAATTCCCGGTGAAAAACTGTTTTTT
CATGIPGEKLFF
>NA|15|TRBV7-2|TRBJ1-3|NA
TGTGCCAGCAGCTTATATGACTTCTCTGGAAACACCATATATTTT
CASSLYDFSGNTIYF
>few|14|TRBV2|TRBJ2-7|TRBD1
TGTGCCAGCAGTGTAGGGACAGGGGGCTACGAGCAGTACTTC
CASSVGTGGYEQYF
>NA|16|TRBV30|TRBJ2-3|NA
TGTGCCTGGAGTCCGAACAGGGGACTAAGCACAGATACGCAGTATTTT
CAWSPNRGLSTDTQYF
>NA|16|TRBV2|TRBJ2-2|TRBD2
TGTGCCAGCAGTACTGCTAGCGGGGAGAACACCGGGGAGCTGTTTTTT
CASSTASGENTGELFF
>medium-sized|14|TRBV5-6|TRBJ2-7|NA
TGTGCCAGCAGCTTTTTGACAGTGCCGTACGAGCAGTACTTC
CASSFLTVPYEQYF
>NA|17|TRBV7-9|TRBJ2-6|NA
TGTGCCAGCAGCCCTGACTCCGGCAGGGTTGGGGCCAACGTCCTGACTTTC
CASSPDSGRVGANVLTF
>NA|16|TRBV5-1|TRBJ1-3|NA
TGCGCCAGCAGCTCCTCTTCAGGGGTAACTGGAAACACCATATATTTT
CASSSSSGVTGNTIYF
>NA|14|TRBV11-2|TRBJ2-1|NA
TGTGCCAGCAGCTTAATTGGCTCTCGCAATGAGCAGTTCTTC
CASSLIGSRNEQFF
>NA|15|TRBV5-1|TRBJ1-1|TRBD1
TGCGCCAGCAGCCCAGACAGGGCCCAGGGGACTGAAGCTTTCTTT
CASSPDRAQGTEAFF
>NA|15|TRBV5-1|TRBJ2-2|TRBD1
TGCGCCAGCAGCACGGGACAGACGAACACCGGGGAGCTGTTTTTT
CASSTGQTNTGELFF
>once|14|TRBV6-6|TRBJ2-7|NA
TGTGCCAGCAGTCCCCGCCGGGACCGCTTCGAGCAGTACTTC
CASSPRRDRFEQYF
>large|16|TRBV28|TRBJ2-2|NA
TGTGCCAGCAGGGACGTAAACAACATGAACACCGGGGAGCTGTTTTTT
CASRDVNNMNTGELFF
>NA|14|TRBV7-2|TRBJ1-4|TRBD1
TGTGCCAGCAGCTGGGCCGGGACAGCTGAAAAACTGTTTTTT
CASSWAGTAEKLFF
>NA|13|TRBV30|TRBJ1-1|NA
TGTGCCTGGAGTGTAAGTGTGATCGGTGAAGCTTTCTTT
CAWSVSVIGEAFF
>NA|14|TRBV6-1|TRBJ2-1|NA
TGTGCCAGCAGTGAAGGGCAGGCCTACAATGAGCAGTTCTTC
CASSEGQAYNEQFF